This T cell receptor (beta chain) was found in a study of a mutant IDH1 vaccine in newly diagnosed glioma. This clone was seen just once. Its antigen is undetermined. CDR1 and CDR2 from the germline V gene are MNHEY and SMNVEV (reference sequence). The ends were cut back, 0 bases at V and 4 bases at J, with 12 bases in the middle. CDR3 length equals 15 residues. Libraries were prepared by immunoSEQ multiplex PCR; TCRdb keeps only in-frame clonotypes and omits some of them. The sample gives 110,000 or so clones, about nine tenths of which show up once; 0.5% to 0.65% is in the top ten. Time point reported: week 11, during vaccination. The investigators gave 300 ug of mutant IDH1 20-mer peptide in each vaccine dose, together with topical imiquimod.

The sequence came from a woman aged 45 to 65 with glioma. The sequences come from PBMCs, collected from a glioma patient whose treatment included an IDH1 peptide vaccine. The rearrangement uses TRBV27 and TRBJ1-2, with D maybe TRBD1 (6 bases). The chain's CDR3 is CASSLSWGGGYGYTF. For the CDR3, the DNA is TGTGCCAGCAGTTTATCGTGGGGGGGCGGCTATGGCTACACCTTC.